The 9 T cell receptor beta chains in this list originate from one sample, sequenced in a study of T cell changes during pregnancy in multiple sclerosis. Produced via immunoSEQ multiplex PCR; TCRdb's table is partial and in-frame only. The sample comprises about 69,000 clones, 90% to 95% of which are singletons, and around 0.27% rests with the top ten. This specimen consisted of CD4+ T cells from peripheral blood mononuclear cells, obtained in the third trimester of pregnancy. The receptors derive from a female donor in good health, enrolled as a control in a pregnancy study.

The V call is TRBV5-1, the J call TRBJ2-1; TRBD2 matches 9 bases. With 1 base clipped from V and 6 bases from J, the junction kept 14 bases outside the gene matches. CDR1 is SGHRS and CDR2 is YFSETQ in the germline V gene. The CDR3 length is 18 residues. In DNA form, the CDR3 reads TGCGCCAGCAGCTTGTTAAGCCCTAGCGGGGCTTCGTCCAATGAGCAGTTCTTC. This sequence encodes CASSLLSPSGASSNEQFF.

The chain links TRBV5-5 to TRBJ1-2; 7 bases are a match to TRBD1. This CDR3 has 11 residues. V was clipped by 4 bases and J by 13 bases; unmatched bases: 7. The V gene's germline CDR1 is SGHKS and CDR2 YYEKEE (reference sequence). The CDR3 nucleotides are TGTGCCAGCAGCCTTCAACAGGGGTGCACCTTC. This translates into CASSLQQGCTF.

The chain employs TRBV19 and TRBJ2-7; perhaps TRBD2 as D (6 bases). The CDR3 extends over 15 amino acids. V lost 0 bases and J 2 bases, leaving 11 bases between the germline ends. The germline gives CDR1 LNHDA, CDR2 SQIVND (reference sequence). The CDR3 loop reads CASSIEAGTTYEQYF. The CDR3 DNA reads as TGTGCCAGTAGTATAGAGGCGGGGACCACCTACGAGCAGTACTTC.

The CDR3: CASSYTGEQYF. In DNA, the CDR3 is TGTGCCAGCAGTTACACAGGGGAGCAGTACTTC. The chain recombines TRBV6-6 with TRBJ2-7, with D tentatively TRBD1 (6 bases). V was clipped by 2 bases and J by 7 bases, with 6 bases between them. The germline CDR1 and CDR2 sequences are MNHNY and SVGAGI (reference sequence). This CDR3 contains 11 residues.

The chain uses TRBV4-2 and TRBJ2-5, with TRBD2 matching over 11 bases. The CDR3 extends over 16 amino acids. The germline V gene has CDR1 LGHNA and CDR2 YNFKEQ. V lost 4 bases, J lost 1 base, and 5 bases stayed unmatched. The CDR3 is CASSPGLAELQETQYF. The CDR3 DNA sequence: TGTGCCAGCAGCCCGGGACTAGCGGAGCTCCAAGAGACCCAGTACTTC.

The chain links TRBV7-8 to TRBJ1-4; D remains unclear. Germline V gene sequence: CDR1 SGHVS, CDR2 FQNEAQ. Deletions cut 6 bases from V and 3 bases from J, with 11 bases between. This CDR3 spans 14 amino acids. The CDR3 region is CASSRRVPNEKLFF. The CDR3 coding sequence is TGTGCCAGCAGTCGCCGGGTTCCTAATGAAAAACTGTTTTTT.

This chain joins TRBV30 and TRBJ2-7; D is possibly TRBD2 (5 bases). Trimming pared 0 bases from V and 0 bases from J, leaving 12 bases between. Germline V gene lookup returns CDR1 GTSNPN and CDR2 SVGIG (reference sequence). The CDR3 is made up of 15 amino acids. The CDR3 spells CAWSVLGASSYEQYF. In DNA form, the CDR3 reads TGTGCCTGGAGTGTACTAGGCGCCAGCTCCTACGAGCAGTACTTC. The full variable domain, rest sourced from reference TRBV30 and TRBJ2-7, is SQTIHQWPATLVQPVGSPLSLECTVEGTSNPNLYWYRQAAGRGLQLLFYSVGIGQISSEVPQNLSASRPQDRQFILSSKKLLLSDSGFYLCAWSVLGASSYEQYFGPGTRLTVT.

The gene calls are TRBV4-2 and TRBJ2-1; TRBD2 aligns across 7 bases. The junction had 4 bases not matched to a gene; V was cut back by 1 base and J by 7 bases. CDR3 length: 14 residues. Per germline, CDR1 LGHNA and CDR2 YNFKEQ. CDR3 region: CASSQVRGGNEQFF. The CDR3 nucleotides are TGTGCCAGCAGCCAAGTCCGCGGGGGTAATGAGCAGTTCTTC.

The chain links TRBV19 to TRBJ1-2; TRBD1 matches at 9 bases. The CDR3 runs 14 residues. V dropped 5 bases and J dropped 2; count of bases not matched to a gene: 3. The germline CDR1 and CDR2 sequences are LNHDA and SQIVND (reference sequence). Here the CDR3 DNA reads TGTGCCAGTAGTGCACAGGGGGCCAACTATGGCTACACCTTC. It codes for CASSAQGANYGYTF.